The sequence of this TCR beta chain was determined in a study of blood T cell repertoires in COVID-19. V dropped 0 bases and J dropped 2; count of bases not matched to a gene: 3. This CDR3 is built from 15 residues. Germline loops: CDR1 SGHNT, CDR2 YYREEE (reference sequence). Assay: immunoSEQ multiplex PCR; the TCRdb copy retains only in-frame clones and omits some. The sample yields just under 350,000 clones, approximately 87% seen once. V usage is TRBV5-4 and J usage is TRBJ2-7; TRBD2 matches at 9 bases. The sequence derives from a woman in her forties or fifties with COVID-19, enrolled during active disease. The sequenced sample was peripheral blood. This chain's CDR3 is CASSLGSGGPYEQYF. DNA for the CDR3: TGTGCCAGCAGCTTGGGTAGCGGGGGCCCCTACGAGCAGTACTTC.